This TCR beta chain was sequenced during a study of post-analysis software for immune sequencing data. Prepared TCR beta cDNA libraries contained unique molecular identifiers. TCRdb fed the PCR reads into MiXCR, producing one record per CDR3 protein. The table has a few hundred thousand distinct CDR3 sequences, 35% to 40% seen once. This clonotype was found many times. Sequencing was carried out using blood. The clonotype was recovered from a girl between 5 and 17 years old with multiple sclerosis.

CDR3 DNA sequence: TGTGCCAGCAGCGTAGGCAGGGCGAACACTGAAGCTTTCTTT. Amino acids: CASSVGRANTEAFF. This chain joins TRBV25-1 and TRBJ1-1; maybe TRBD1 (5 bases). CDR1 is MGHDK, CDR2 SYGVNS, per germline. Trimming left V 6 bases short and J 1 base short, with 12 bases between. The CDR3 consists of 14 residues.